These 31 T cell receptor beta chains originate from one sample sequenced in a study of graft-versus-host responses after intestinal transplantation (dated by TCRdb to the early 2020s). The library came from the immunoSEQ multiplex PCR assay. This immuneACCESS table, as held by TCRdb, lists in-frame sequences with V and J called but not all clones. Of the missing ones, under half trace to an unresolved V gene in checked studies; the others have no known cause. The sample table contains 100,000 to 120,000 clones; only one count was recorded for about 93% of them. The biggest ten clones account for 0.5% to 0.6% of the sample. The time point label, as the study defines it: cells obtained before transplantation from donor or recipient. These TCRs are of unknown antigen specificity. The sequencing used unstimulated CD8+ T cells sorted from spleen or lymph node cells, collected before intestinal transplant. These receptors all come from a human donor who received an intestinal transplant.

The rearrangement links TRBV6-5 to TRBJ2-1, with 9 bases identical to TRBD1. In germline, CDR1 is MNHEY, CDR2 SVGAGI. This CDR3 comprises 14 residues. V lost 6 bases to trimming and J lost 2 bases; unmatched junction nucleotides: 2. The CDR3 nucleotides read TGTGCCAGCAGGGGACAGGGTGCCTACAATGAGCAGTTCTTC. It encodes CASRGQGAYNEQFF.

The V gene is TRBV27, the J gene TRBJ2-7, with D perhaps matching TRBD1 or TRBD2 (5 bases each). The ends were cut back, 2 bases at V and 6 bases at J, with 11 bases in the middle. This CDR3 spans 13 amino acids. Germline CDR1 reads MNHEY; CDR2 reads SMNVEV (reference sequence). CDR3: CASSLGTRAEQYF. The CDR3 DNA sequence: TGTGCCAGCAGTTTAGGGACCAGGGCCGAGCAGTACTTC.

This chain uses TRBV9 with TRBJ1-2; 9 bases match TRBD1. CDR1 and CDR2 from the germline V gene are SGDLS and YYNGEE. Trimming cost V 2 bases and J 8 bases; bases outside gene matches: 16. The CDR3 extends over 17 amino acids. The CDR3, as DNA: TGTGCCAGCAGCGTCAGACAGGGGGGTGGTAATGGGGAAGGCTACACCTTC. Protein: CASSVRQGGGNGEGYTF.

The CDR3 sequence is CASSLGGWTYNEQFF. CDR3 nucleotide sequence: TGTGCCAGCAGTTTAGGGGGCTGGACCTACAATGAGCAGTTCTTC. The chain links TRBV6-5 to TRBJ2-1; TRBD1 matches at 7 bases. The CDR3 is 15 amino acids. V shed 4 bases and J 2 bases; nucleotides not matched to a gene: 5. CDR1 MNHEY and CDR2 SVGAGI come from the germline V gene.

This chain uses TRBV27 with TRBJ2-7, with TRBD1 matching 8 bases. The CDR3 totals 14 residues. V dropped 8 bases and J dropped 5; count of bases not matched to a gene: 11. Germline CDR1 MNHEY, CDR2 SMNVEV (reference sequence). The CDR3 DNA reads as TGTGCCAGCCAAGGACAGGGCGGAATTCACGAGCAGTACTTC. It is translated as CASQGQGGIHEQYF.

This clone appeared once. CDR3 nucleotides: TGTGCCAGAAGCTCCACAGGGTTGAGGCAGCCCCAGCATTTT. Amino acids: CARSSTGLRQPQHF. This chain uses TRBV5-3 with TRBJ1-5, with D possibly TRBD1 on 6 matching bases. TRBV5-3 is known as an ORF, though its function is uncertain. V lost 3 bases to trimming and J lost 7 bases, with 14 bases between them. This CDR3 is built from 14 residues.

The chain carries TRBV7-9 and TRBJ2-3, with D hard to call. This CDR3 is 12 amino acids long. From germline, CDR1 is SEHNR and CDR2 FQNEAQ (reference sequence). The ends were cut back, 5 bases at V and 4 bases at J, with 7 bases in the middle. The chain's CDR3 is CASSLEADTQYF. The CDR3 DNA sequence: TGTGCCAGCAGCCTGGAAGCAGATACGCAGTATTTT.

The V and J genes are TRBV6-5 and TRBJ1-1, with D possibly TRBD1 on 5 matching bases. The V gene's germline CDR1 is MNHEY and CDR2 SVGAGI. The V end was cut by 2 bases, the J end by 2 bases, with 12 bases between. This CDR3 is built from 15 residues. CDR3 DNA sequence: TGTGCCAGCAGTTACGTAGCAGGGATTAACACTGAAGCTTTCTTT. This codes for CASSYVAGINTEAFF.

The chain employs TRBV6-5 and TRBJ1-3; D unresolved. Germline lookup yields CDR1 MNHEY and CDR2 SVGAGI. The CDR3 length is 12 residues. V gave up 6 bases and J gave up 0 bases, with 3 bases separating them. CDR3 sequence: CASSNSGNTIYF. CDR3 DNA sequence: TGTGCCAGCAGCAACTCTGGAAACACCATATATTTT.

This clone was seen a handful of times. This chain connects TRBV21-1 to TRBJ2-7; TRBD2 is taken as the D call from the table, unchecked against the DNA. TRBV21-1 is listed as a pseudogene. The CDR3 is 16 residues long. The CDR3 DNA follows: TGTGCCAGCAGCCCCCGGACTAGCGGACGTACCTACGAGCAGTACTTC. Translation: CASSPRTSGRTYEQYF.

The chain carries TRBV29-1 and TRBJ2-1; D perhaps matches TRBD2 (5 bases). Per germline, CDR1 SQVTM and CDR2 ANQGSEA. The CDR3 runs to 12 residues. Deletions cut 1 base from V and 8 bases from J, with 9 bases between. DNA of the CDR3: TGCAGCGTTGAAGGACGGGAACATGAGCAGTTCTTC. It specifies CSVEGREHEQFF.

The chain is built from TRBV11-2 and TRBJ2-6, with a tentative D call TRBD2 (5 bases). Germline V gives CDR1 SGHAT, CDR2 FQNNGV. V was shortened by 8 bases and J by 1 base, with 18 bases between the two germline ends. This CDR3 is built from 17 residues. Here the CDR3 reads CASLTIPPGSGANVLTF. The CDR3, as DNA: TGTGCCAGCTTGACTATCCCTCCAGGATCTGGGGCCAACGTCCTGACTTTC. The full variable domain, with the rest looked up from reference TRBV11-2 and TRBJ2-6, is EAGVAQSPRYKIIEKRQSVAFWCNPISGHATLYWYQQILGQGPKLLIQFQNNGVVDDSQLPKDRFSAERLKGVDSTLKIQPAKLEDSAVYLCASLTIPPGSGANVLTFGAGSRLTVL.

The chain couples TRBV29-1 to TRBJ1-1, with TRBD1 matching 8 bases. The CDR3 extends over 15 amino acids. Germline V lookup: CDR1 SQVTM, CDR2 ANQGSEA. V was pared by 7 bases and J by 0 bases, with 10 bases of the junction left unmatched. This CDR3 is CSAQAGTGLNTEAFF. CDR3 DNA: TGCAGCGCGCAAGCCGGGACAGGATTGAACACTGAAGCTTTCTTT. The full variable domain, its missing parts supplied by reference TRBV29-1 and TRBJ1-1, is SAVISQKPSRDICQRGTSLTIQCQVDSQVTMMFWYRQQPGQSLTLIATANQGSEATYESGFVIDKFPISRPNLTFSTLTVSNMSPEDSSIYLCSAQAGTGLNTEAFFGQGTRLTVV.

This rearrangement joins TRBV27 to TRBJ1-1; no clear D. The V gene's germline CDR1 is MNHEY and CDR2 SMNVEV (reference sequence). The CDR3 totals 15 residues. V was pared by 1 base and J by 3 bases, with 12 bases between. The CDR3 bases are TGTGCCAGCAGTTTATTCGGGAAGGAACACACTGAAGCTTTCTTT. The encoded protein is CASSLFGKEHTEAFF.

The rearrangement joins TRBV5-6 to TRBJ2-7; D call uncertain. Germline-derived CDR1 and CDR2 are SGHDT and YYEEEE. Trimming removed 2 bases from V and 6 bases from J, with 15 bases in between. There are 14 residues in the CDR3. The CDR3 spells CASSFPAHGLEQYF. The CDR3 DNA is TGTGCCAGCAGCTTCCCCGCACACGGTCTCGAGCAGTACTTC.

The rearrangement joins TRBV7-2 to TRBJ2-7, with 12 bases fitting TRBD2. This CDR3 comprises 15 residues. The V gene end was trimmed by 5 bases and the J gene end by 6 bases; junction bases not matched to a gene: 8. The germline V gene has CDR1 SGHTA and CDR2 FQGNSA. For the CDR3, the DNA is TGTGCCAGCAGCCCTCGGACTAGCGGGACAGGCGAGCAGTACTTC. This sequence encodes CASSPRTSGTGEQYF.

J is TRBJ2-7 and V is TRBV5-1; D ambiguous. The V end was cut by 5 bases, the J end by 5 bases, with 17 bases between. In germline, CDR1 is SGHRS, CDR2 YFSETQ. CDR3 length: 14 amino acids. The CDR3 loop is CASRSSHGKNEQYF. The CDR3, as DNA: TGCGCCAGCAGGTCATCCCATGGGAAGAACGAGCAGTACTTC.

In nucleotides, the CDR3 is TGTGCCAGCAGCCCTGGACTCGGTGGGACCCAGTACTTC. Encoded protein: CASSPGLGGTQYF. The chain has TRBV11-3 and TRBJ2-5; perhaps TRBD2 as D (5 bases). The V and J ends lost 5 bases and 7 bases respectively, with 14 bases between them. The CDR3 is made up of 13 amino acids. Germline assignment: CDR1 SGHNT and CDR2 YENEEA. The entire variable domain, with the rest obtained from reference TRBV11-3 and TRBJ2-5, is as follows: EAGVVQSPRYKIIEKKQPVAFWCNPISGHNTLYWYLQNLGQGPELLIRYENEEAVDDSQLPKDRFSAERLKGVDSTLKIQPAELGDSAVYLCASSPGLGGTQYFGPGTRLLVL.

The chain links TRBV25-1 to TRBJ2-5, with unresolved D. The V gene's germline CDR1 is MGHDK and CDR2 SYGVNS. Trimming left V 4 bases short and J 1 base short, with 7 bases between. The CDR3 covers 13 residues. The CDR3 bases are TGTGCCAGCAGTGTAAACGTCCAAGAGACCCAGTACTTC. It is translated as CASSVNVQETQYF.

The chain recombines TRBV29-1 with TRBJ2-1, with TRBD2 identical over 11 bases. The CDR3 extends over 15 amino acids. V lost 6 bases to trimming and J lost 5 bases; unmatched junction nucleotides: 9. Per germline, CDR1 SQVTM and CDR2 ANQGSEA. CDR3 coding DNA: TGCAGCGTAGTATTAGCGGGAGGGCCCGACAATGAGCAGTTCTTC. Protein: CSVVLAGGPDNEQFF.

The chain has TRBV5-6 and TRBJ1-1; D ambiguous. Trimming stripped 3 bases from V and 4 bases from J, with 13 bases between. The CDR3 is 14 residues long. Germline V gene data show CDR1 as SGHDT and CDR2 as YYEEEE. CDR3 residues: CASSYGQLGTEAFF. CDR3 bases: TGTGCCAGCAGCTATGGGCAACTTGGCACTGAAGCTTTCTTT.

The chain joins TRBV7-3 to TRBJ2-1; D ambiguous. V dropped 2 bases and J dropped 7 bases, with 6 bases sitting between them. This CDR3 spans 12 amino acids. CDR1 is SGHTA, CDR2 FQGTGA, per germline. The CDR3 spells CASSLGRNEQFF. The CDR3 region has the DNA TGTGCCAGCAGCTTAGGCCGGAATGAGCAGTTCTTC. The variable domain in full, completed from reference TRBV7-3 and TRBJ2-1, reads GAGVSQTPSNKVTEKGKYVELRCDPISGHTALYWYRQSLGQGPEFLIYFQGTGAADDSGLPNDRFFAVRPEGSVSTLKIQRTERGDSAVYLCASSLGRNEQFFGPGTRLTVL.

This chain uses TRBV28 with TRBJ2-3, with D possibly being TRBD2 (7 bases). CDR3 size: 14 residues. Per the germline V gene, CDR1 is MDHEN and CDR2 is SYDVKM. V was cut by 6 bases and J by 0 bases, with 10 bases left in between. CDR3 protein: CASRGGQSTDTQYF. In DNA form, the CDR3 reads TGTGCCAGCAGGGGGGGGCAGAGCACAGATACGCAGTATTTT. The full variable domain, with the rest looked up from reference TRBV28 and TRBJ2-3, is DVKVTQSSRYLVKRTGEKVFLECVQDMDHENMFWYRQDPGLGLRLIYFSYDVKMKEKGDIPEGYSVSREKKERFSLILESASTNQTSMYLCASRGGQSTDTQYFGPGTRLTVL.

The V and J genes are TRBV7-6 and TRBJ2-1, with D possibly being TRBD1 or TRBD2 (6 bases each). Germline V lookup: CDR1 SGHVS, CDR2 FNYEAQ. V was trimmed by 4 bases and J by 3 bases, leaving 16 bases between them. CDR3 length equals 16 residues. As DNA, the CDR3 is TGTGCCAGCAGCTGGGGGGCGGAGTATAGCTACAATGAGCAGTTCTTC. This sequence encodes CASSWGAEYSYNEQFF.

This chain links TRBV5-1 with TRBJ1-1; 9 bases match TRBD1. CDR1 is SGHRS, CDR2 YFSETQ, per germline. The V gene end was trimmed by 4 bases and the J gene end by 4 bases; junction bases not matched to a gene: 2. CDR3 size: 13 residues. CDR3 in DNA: TGCGCCAGCAGCGACAGGGGGGGCACTGAAGCTTTCTTT. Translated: CASSDRGGTEAFF.

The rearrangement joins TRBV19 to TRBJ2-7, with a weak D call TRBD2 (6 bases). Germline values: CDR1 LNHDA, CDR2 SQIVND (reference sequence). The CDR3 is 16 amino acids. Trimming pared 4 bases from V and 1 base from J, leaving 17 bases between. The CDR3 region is CASSKGPGLLSYEQYF. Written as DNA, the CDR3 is TGTGCCAGTAGTAAGGGTCCGGGACTTTTGTCCTACGAGCAGTACTTC.

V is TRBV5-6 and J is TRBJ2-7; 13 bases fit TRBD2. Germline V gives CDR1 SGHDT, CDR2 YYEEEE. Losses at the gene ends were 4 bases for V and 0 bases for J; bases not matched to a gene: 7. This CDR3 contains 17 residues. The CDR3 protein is CASSRGLAGTVSYEQYF. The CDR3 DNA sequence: TGTGCCAGCAGCCGGGGACTAGCGGGAACCGTCTCCTACGAGCAGTACTTC.

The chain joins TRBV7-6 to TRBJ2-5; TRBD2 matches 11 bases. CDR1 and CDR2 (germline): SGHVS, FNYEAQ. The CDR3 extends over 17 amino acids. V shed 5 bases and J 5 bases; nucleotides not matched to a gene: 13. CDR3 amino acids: CASSPVLLAGGFETQYF. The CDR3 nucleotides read TGTGCCAGCAGCCCGGTCCTTCTAGCGGGAGGATTCGAGACCCAGTACTTC.

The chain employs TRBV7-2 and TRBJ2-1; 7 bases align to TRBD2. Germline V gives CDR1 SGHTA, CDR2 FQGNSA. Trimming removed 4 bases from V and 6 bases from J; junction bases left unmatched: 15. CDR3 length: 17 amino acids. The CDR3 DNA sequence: TGTGCCAGCAGCTCGCGGCGGCTAGCGGCCACCCCCAATGAGCAGTTCTTC. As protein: CASSSRRLAATPNEQFF.

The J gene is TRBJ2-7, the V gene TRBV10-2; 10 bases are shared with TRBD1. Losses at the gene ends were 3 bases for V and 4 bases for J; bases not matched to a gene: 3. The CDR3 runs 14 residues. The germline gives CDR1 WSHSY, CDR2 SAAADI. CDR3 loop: CASSDVGQGYEQYF. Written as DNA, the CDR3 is TGCGCCAGCAGTGATGTGGGACAGGGGTACGAGCAGTACTTC.

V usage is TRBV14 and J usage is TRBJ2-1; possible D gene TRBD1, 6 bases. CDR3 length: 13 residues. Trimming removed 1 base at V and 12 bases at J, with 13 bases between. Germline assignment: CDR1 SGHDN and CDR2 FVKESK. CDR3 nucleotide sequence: TGTGCCAGCAGCCAAGGGGCCAGGGGCCCGCAGTTCTTC. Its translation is CASSQGARGPQFF.